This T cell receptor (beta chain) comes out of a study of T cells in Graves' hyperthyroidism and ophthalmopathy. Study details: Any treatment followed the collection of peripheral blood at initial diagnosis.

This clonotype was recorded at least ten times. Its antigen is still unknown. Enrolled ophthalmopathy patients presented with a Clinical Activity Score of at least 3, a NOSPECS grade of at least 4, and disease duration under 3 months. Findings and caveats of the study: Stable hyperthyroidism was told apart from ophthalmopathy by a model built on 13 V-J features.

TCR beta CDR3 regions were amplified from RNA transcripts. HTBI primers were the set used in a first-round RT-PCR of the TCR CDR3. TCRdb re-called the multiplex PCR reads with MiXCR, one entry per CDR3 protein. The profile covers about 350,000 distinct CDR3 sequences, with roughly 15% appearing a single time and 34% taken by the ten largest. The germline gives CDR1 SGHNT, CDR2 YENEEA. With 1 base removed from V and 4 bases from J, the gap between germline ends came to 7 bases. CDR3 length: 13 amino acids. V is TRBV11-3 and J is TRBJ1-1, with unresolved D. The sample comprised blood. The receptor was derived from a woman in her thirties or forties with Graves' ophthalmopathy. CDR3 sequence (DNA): TGTGCCAGCAGCTTAGTACACCGCACTGAAGCTTTCTTT. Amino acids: CASSLVHRTEAFF.